The 18 T cell receptor beta chains in this list originate from one sample, sequenced in a study of blood T cell repertoires in COVID-19 (dated by TCRdb to the early 2020s). Receptor amplification or capture employed the immunoSEQ multiplex PCR assay. The source is immuneACCESS, and TCRdb retained only in-frame sequences with V and J called. Part of the clones is not carried over; for the studies checked, unresolved V genes explain less than half of this, and the remainder is unexplained. The sample table holds just over 150,000 clones, of which 92% were seen once. About 4.8% of the sample comes from the top ten. Input material: peripheral blood. These receptors came from a man between 25 and 39 years old with COVID-19, enrolled during active disease.

The V gene is TRBV19, the J gene TRBJ1-2; 9 nucleotides match TRBD1. The CDR3 contains 15 residues. V shed 4 bases, J shed 2 bases, and the junction held 5 bases outside the gene matches. The germline gives CDR1 LNHDA, CDR2 SQIVND (reference sequence). The CDR3 DNA reads as TGTGCCAGTAGTAGCGGGACAGGGCGGAACTATGGCTACACCTTC. It specifies CASSSGTGRNYGYTF. The variable domain in full, with the rest retrieved from reference TRBV19 and TRBJ1-2, is DGGITQSPKYLFRKEGQNVTLSCEQNLNHDAMYWYRQDPGQGLRLIYYSQIVNDFQKGDIAEGYSVSREKKESFPLTVTSAQKNPTAFYLCASSSGTGRNYGYTFGSGTRLTVV.

The chain joins TRBV3-1 (or the pseudogene TRBV3-2) to TRBJ2-5, with a weak D call TRBD2 (5 bases). Trimming shortened V by 6 bases and J by 7 bases, and 15 bases separated the two germline ends. The CDR3 is 13 amino acids. CDR1 is LGHDT and CDR2 is YNNKEL in the germline V gene (reference sequence). CDR3 loop: CASSGAAGWTQYF. CDR3 DNA: TGTGCCAGCAGTGGAGCGGCGGGTTGGACCCAGTACTTC.

The chain couples TRBV4-1 to TRBJ1-1; perhaps TRBD1 as D (5 bases). CDR1 is MGHRA, CDR2 YSYEKL, per germline. CDR3 length: 14 amino acids. Trimming cost V 0 bases and J 5 bases, with 10 bases left between them. This CDR3 reads CASSQDRVGTEAFF. Here the CDR3 DNA reads TGCGCCAGCAGCCAAGACAGGGTTGGGACTGAAGCTTTCTTT.

This clone was recorded only once. CDR3 nucleotide sequence: TGTGCCTGGAGTCAGGACACTGAAGCTTTCTTT. It translates to CAWSQDTEAFF. The chain employs TRBV30 and TRBJ1-1; no definite D call. V lost 2 bases, J lost 3 bases, and 4 bases lay in between. This CDR3 contains 11 residues. Germline V gene sequence: CDR1 GTSNPN, CDR2 SVGIG (reference sequence).

The chain is built from TRBV9 and TRBJ1-1; D ambiguous. V lost 7 bases and J 3 bases, leaving 10 bases between the germline ends. The CDR3 has 12 amino acids. CDR1 is SGDLS and CDR2 is YYNGEE in the germline V gene. Here the CDR3 DNA reads TGTGCCAGCGGAGACGGTTACACTGAAGCTTTCTTT. Amino acids: CASGDGYTEAFF.

The chain links TRBV28 to TRBJ1-1; 7 bases line up with TRBD1. The V gene end was trimmed by 7 bases and the J gene end by 8 bases; junction bases not matched to a gene: 7. Germline V lookup: CDR1 MDHEN, CDR2 SYDVKM. The CDR3 consists of 12 residues. The CDR3 is CASTSADREAFF. The CDR3, as DNA: TGTGCCAGCACCTCAGCGGACAGGGAAGCTTTCTTT.

V and J are TRBV27 and TRBJ2-5; the D is unclear. Germline loops: CDR1 MNHEY, CDR2 SMNVEV (reference sequence). The CDR3 totals 13 residues. V was clipped by 7 bases and J by 5 bases, with 14 bases between them. The CDR3 coding sequence is TGTGCCAGCACCCTTGCGGTCGGGGAGACCCAGTACTTC. Protein: CASTLAVGETQYF.

DNA of the CDR3: TGTGCCTGGAGACAGGGGCCTAGCAATCAGCCCCAGCATTTT. Translating it yields CAWRQGPSNQPQHF. J is TRBJ1-5 and V is TRBV30, with TRBD1 matching 7 bases. The J segment lost 0 bases and the V segment lost 3 bases, leaving 2 bases of the junction unmatched. The length of the CDR3 is 14 residues. Germline V lookup: CDR1 GTSNPN, CDR2 SVGIG (reference sequence).

This clone has a single count. The chain combines TRBV9 with TRBJ2-1, with a weak D call TRBD2 (5 bases). Germline V gene lookup returns CDR1 SGDLS and CDR2 YYNGEE. CDR3 size: 15 residues. V lost 2 bases, J lost 4 bases, and 13 bases lay in between. The CDR3 DNA follows: TGTGCCAGCAGCGTCGCGGGCATGAGTTACAATGAGCAGTTCTTC. Its translation: CASSVAGMSYNEQFF. The full variable domain, its missing parts supplied by reference TRBV9 and TRBJ2-1, is DSGVTQTPKHLITATGQRVTLRCSPRSGDLSVYWYQQSLDQGLQFLIQYYNGEERAKGNILERFSAQQFPDLHSELNLSSLELGDSALYFCASSVAGMSYNEQFFGPGTRLTVL.

V is TRBV7-9 and J is TRBJ1-2, with 9 bases aligning to TRBD1. J was trimmed by 8 bases and V by 5 bases; bases with no gene match: 21. Germline-derived CDR1 and CDR2 are SEHNR and FQNEAQ (reference sequence). CDR3 size: 18 residues. The CDR3 region has the DNA TGTGCCAGCAGCCTCCGAGGCGTTCAACAGGGGGCCTTTTTGGGCTACACCTTC. Residues: CASSLRGVQQGAFLGYTF.

The chain is built from TRBV3-1 (or the pseudogene TRBV3-2) and TRBJ2-7; D unclear. The CDR3 spans 14 residues. Trimming removed 0 bases from V and 6 bases from J, with 12 bases in between. Germline V CDR1 and CDR2: LGHDT, YNNKEL (reference sequence). The CDR3 DNA sequence: TGTGCCAGCAGCCAAGATGCCCCCGGTCGCGAGCAGTACTTC. Its protein is CASSQDAPGREQYF.

The chain's CDR3 is CASSLSGHYEQYF. The CDR3 bases are TGTGCCAGCAGTTTATCCGGTCACTACGAGCAGTACTTC. The J gene is TRBJ2-7, the V gene TRBV12-3 or TRBV12-4; D is unresolved. This CDR3 is 13 amino acids long. The V end was cut by 2 bases, the J end by 3 bases, with 8 bases between.

The chain uses TRBV28 and TRBJ1-1; TRBD1 is a possible D gene (6 bases). The CDR3 length is 15 residues. Looked up from germline, CDR1 is MDHEN and CDR2 is SYDVKM. The ends were cut back, 8 bases at V and 4 bases at J, with 20 bases in the middle. As DNA, the CDR3 is TGTGCCAGCGACGGACAGCCAGCGTCGGGCACTGAAGCTTTCTTT. Its protein is CASDGQPASGTEAFF.

This clone occurred once. J is TRBJ2-1 and V is TRBV2, with TRBD1 matching 9 bases. In germline, CDR1 is SNHLY, CDR2 FYNNEI. V was clipped by 8 bases and J by 5 bases; unmatched bases: 7. CDR3 length equals 14 residues. This chain's CDR3 is CASYPDRGHNEQFF. CDR3 nucleotide sequence: TGTGCCAGCTATCCGGACAGGGGACACAATGAGCAGTTCTTC.

The V gene is TRBV28, the J gene TRBJ2-1; 13 nucleotides match TRBD2. The V segment lost 3 bases and the J segment 8 bases; nucleotides outside the gene matches: 10. Germline CDR1 and CDR2: MDHEN and SYDVKM. This CDR3 is built from 17 residues. CDR3 nucleotide sequence: TGTGCCAGCAGTTTCCGCGGGACTAGCGGGATGTTAGATGAGCAGTTCTTC. This gives the protein CASSFRGTSGMLDEQFF.

V is TRBV28 and J is TRBJ2-7; 8 nucleotides line up with TRBD1. The CDR3 has 13 amino acids. V lost 11 bases, J lost 5 bases, and 11 bases stayed unmatched. The germline V gene has CDR1 MDHEN and CDR2 SYDVKM. In nucleotides, the CDR3 is TGTGCCTCACTCCAGGACAGGGTGGACGAGCAGTACTTC. Translation gives CASLQDRVDEQYF.

This clone was observed a few times. The chain is built from TRBV6-6 and TRBJ1-1; tentative D call: TRBD1 (5 bases). The CDR3 sequence is 15 residues long. The germline V gene encodes CDR1 MNHNY and CDR2 SVGAGI (reference sequence). V was clipped by 0 bases and J by 2 bases, with 10 bases between them. In nucleotides, the CDR3 is TGTGCCAGCAGTTACTCGAACGGGGGAAACACTGAAGCTTTCTTT. The encoded protein is CASSYSNGGNTEAFF.

The chain is built from TRBV27 and TRBJ1-1; 9 nucleotides line up with TRBD1. V gave up 6 bases and J gave up 10 bases; unmatched junction bases: 9. The germline V gene has CDR1 MNHEY and CDR2 SMNVEV (reference sequence). The CDR3 runs to 13 residues. CDR3: CASRPTGTGSAFF. CDR3 in DNA: TGTGCCAGCAGACCAACCGGGACAGGGTCAGCTTTCTTT.